This is a list of T cell receptor beta chains from one sample in a study of blood T cell repertoires in COVID-19. Method: immunoSEQ multiplex PCR; TCRdb's copy keeps in-frame clones and lacks some. This sample has 250,000 to 300,000 clones, with 75% to 95% found just once. The sequenced sample was PBMCs or T cells enriched from blood (not recorded which). The receptor source for this set is a woman under 40 who had recovered from COVID-19. CDR3s include the opening cysteine and the closing phenylalanine or tryptophan. The D gene is left open where the match is weak. Some rows have no size entry. The others give once, few or many, or a class for an expanded clone.

J | size | D | length | V | CDR3 | DNA
TRBJ1-1 | once | . | 14 | TRBV9 | CASSVGQLNTEAFF | TGTGCCAGCAGCGTAGGACAGTTGAACACTGAAGCTTTCTTT
TRBJ2-7 | . | . | 14 | TRBV5-6 | CASSRRPSSYEQYF | TGTGCCAGCTCTCGGAGGCCAAGCTCCTACGAGCAGTACTTC
TRBJ2-1 | . | . | 15 | TRBV2 | CASRGGRSSYNEQFF | TGTGCCAGCAGAGGGGGTCGGAGCTCCTACAATGAGCAGTTCTTC
TRBJ2-1 | few | . | 14 | TRBV5-1 | CASSLRELNNEQFF | TGCGCCAGCAGTCTCCGGGAACTCAACAATGAGCAGTTCTTC
TRBJ1-1 | . | . | 16 | TRBV7-2 | CASSSRPDSSATEAFF | TGTGCCAGCAGCTCTCGCCCTGACTCCTCCGCCACTGAAGCTTTCTTT
TRBJ2-1 | . | TRBD1 | 15 | TRBV5-5 | CASSTRTGDYNEQFF | TGTGCCAGCAGCACCCGGACAGGGGACTACAATGAGCAGTTCTTC
TRBJ2-7 | . | TRBD2 | 18 | TRBV10-3 | CAIRESPGLAGGLNEQYF | TGTGCCATCAGGGAGTCCCCTGGACTAGCGGGGGGCCTCAACGAGCAGTACTTC
TRBJ1-5 | . | TRBD1 | 15 | TRBV28 | CASSIPGQGNQPQHF | TGTGCCAGCAGTATACCGGGACAGGGGAATCAGCCCCAGCATTTT
TRBJ1-5 | . | . | 15 | TRBV5-1 | CASSLQGAGNQPQHF | TGCGCCAGCAGCTTGCAGGGTGCGGGCAATCAGCCCCAGCATTTT
TRBJ1-4 | . | TRBD1 | 15 | TRBV5-4 | CASSSPTGGNEKLFF | TGTGCCAGCAGCTCACCGACAGGGGGTAATGAAAAACTGTTTTTT
TRBJ1-2 | . | . | 12 | TRBV3-1/TRBV3-2 | CASMGLTGGYTF | TGTGCCAGCATGGGCCTAACGGGGGGCTACACCTTC
TRBJ1-2 | . | . | 14 | TRBV28 | CASSGGGPNYGYTF | TGTGCCAGCAGTGGCGGGGGACCTAACTATGGCTACACCTTC
TRBJ1-1 | . | . | 11 | TRBV11-2 | CASSLDLRAFF | TGTGCCAGCAGCTTAGACCTGAGGGCTTTCTTT
TRBJ1-5 | few | TRBD1 | 16 | TRBV18 | CASSRQEGAVNQPQHF | TGTGCCAGCTCACGTCAGGAGGGGGCAGTTAATCAGCCCCAGCATTTT